The 23 T cell receptor beta chains reported below all come from one sample, sequenced in a study of T cells in Graves' hyperthyroidism and ophthalmopathy. The source material, RNA transcripts, was used to amplify TCR beta CDR3 regions. RT-PCR in the first round (using the HTBI primer set) targeted the TCR CDR3. TCRdb independently ran MiXCR on the multiplex PCR reads; one entry per CDR3 protein. Of a few hundred thousand distinct CDR3 sequences listed, just under 15% are singletons. What was sequenced was blood. The receptors originated from a woman aged 25 to 45 with Graves' hyperthyroidism.

This clonotype was detected a few times. The chain is built from TRBV6-1 and TRBJ2-1; either TRBD1 or TRBD2 may supply D (5 bases each). Germline V gene data show CDR1 as MNHNS and CDR2 as SASEGT. CDR3 length: 12 residues. V gave up 6 bases and J gave up 13 bases, with 16 bases separating them. Here the CDR3 DNA reads TGTGCCAGCAGGCCCAGCGGACACCAACAGTTCTTC. As protein: CASRPSGHQQFF.

This clonotype was detected many times. The V and J genes are TRBV5-4 and TRBJ2-5; D is unclear. V was pared by 0 bases and J by 1 base, with 7 bases between. The CDR3 totals 14 residues. Germline V gene sequence: CDR1 SGHNT, CDR2 YYREEE (reference sequence). The CDR3 loop is CASSLGGTQETQYF. The DNA of the CDR3 is TGTGCCAGCAGCTTGGGAGGTACCCAAGAGACCCAGTACTTC.

This clonotype was picked up many times. The V gene is TRBV11-2, the J gene TRBJ2-4; D call uncertain. This CDR3 is built from 12 residues. With 5 bases removed from V and 9 bases from J, the gap between germline ends came to 11 bases. Germline V CDR1 and CDR2: SGHAT, FQNNGV. The CDR3 DNA reads TGTGCCAGCAGCCGCGACTCTCCCATTCAGTACTTC. Translated: CASSRDSPIQYF.

In this sample, this clonotype turned up many times. The chain recombines TRBV28 with TRBJ1-5; D might be TRBD1 (6 bases). Germline assignment: CDR1 MDHEN and CDR2 SYDVKM. The CDR3 is 14 amino acids. Trimming stripped 6 bases from V and 2 bases from J, with 11 bases between. The CDR3 DNA reads TGTGCCAGCAGGTCAGGGGTCGGCAATCAGCCCCAGCATTTT. This gives the protein CASRSGVGNQPQHF.

V gene TRBV3-1 combines with J gene TRBJ2-1; 11 bases line up with TRBD2. CDR3 length equals 15 residues. CDR1 is LGHDT, CDR2 YNNKEL, per germline (reference sequence). J was trimmed by 10 bases and V by 0 bases; bases with no gene match: 5. The CDR3 reads CASSQEVAGGLEQFF. The CDR3 DNA sequence: TGTGCCAGCAGCCAAGAAGTAGCGGGAGGGTTGGAGCAGTTCTTC.

In this sample, this clonotype turned up a few times. The chain couples TRBV9 to TRBJ1-2; tentatively, D is TRBD1 (6 bases). The CDR3 has 14 residues. CDR1 is SGDLS and CDR2 is YYNGEE in the germline V gene. Trimming removed 4 bases from V and 5 bases from J, with 15 bases in between. The CDR3, as DNA: TGTGCCAGCAGCCTCAAGGGGGTCCCTTATGGCTACACCTTC. This gives the protein CASSLKGVPYGYTF. Together with reference TRBV9 and TRBJ1-2, the CDR3 gives the full variable domain: DSGVTQTPKHLITATGQRVTLRCSPRSGDLSVYWYQQSLDQGLQFLIQYYNGEERAKGNILERFSAQQFPDLHSELNLSSLELGDSALYFCASSLKGVPYGYTFGSGTRLTVV.

V gene TRBV2 combines with J gene TRBJ2-7; 11 bases are shared with TRBD2. Trimming removed 7 bases from V and 4 bases from J; junction bases left unmatched: 6. Germline assignment: CDR1 SNHLY and CDR2 FYNNEI. The CDR3 has 14 amino acids. The chain's CDR3 is CASKGLAGGYEQYF. DNA of the CDR3: TGTGCCAGCAAAGGGCTAGCGGGAGGATACGAGCAGTACTTC.

This clonotype was counted many times. The V gene is TRBV2, the J gene TRBJ2-7; D is unresolved. The V and J ends lost 3 bases and 6 bases respectively, with 12 bases between them. The germline V gene has CDR1 SNHLY and CDR2 FYNNEI. This CDR3 comprises 13 residues. The CDR3 protein is CASSDILSGEQYF. The CDR3 DNA is TGTGCCAGCAGTGACATACTTTCAGGCGAGCAGTACTTC.

V usage is TRBV3-1 and J usage is TRBJ1-5; tentative D call: TRBD1 (5 bases). CDR1 is LGHDT and CDR2 is YNNKEL in the germline V gene (reference sequence). V lost 0 bases, J lost 7 bases, and 10 bases lay in between. The CDR3 loop spans 14 amino acids. In DNA, the CDR3 is TGTGCCAGCAGCCAAGAGAGGGGAGGGCAGCCCCAGCATTTT. Translating it yields CASSQERGGQPQHF.

This clonotype has a handful of counts. This sequence joins TRBV5-1 and TRBJ1-1; D gene ambiguous. In germline, CDR1 is SGHRS, CDR2 YFSETQ. V lost 5 bases to trimming and J lost 0 bases, with 14 bases between them. CDR3 length: 15 residues. The CDR3 spells CASRFDVGLNTEAFF. The CDR3 nucleotides read TGCGCCAGCAGATTCGATGTAGGCCTGAACACTGAAGCTTTCTTT.

Ten or more counts support this clonotype. The chain couples TRBV28 to TRBJ2-7; 9 nucleotides match TRBD2. This CDR3 has 13 amino acids. Germline V lookup: CDR1 MDHEN, CDR2 SYDVKM. V lost 8 bases and J lost 3; bases outside the gene matches: 5. DNA for the CDR3: TGTGCCAGCTTAGGTAGCGGGAGCTACGAGCAGTACTTC. It specifies CASLGSGSYEQYF. The full variable domain, in which reference TRBV28 and TRBJ2-7 provide the parts outside the CDR3, is DVKVTQSSRYLVKRTGEKVFLECVQDMDHENMFWYRQDPGLGLRLIYFSYDVKMKEKGDIPEGYSVSREKKERFSLILESASTNQTSMYLCASLGSGSYEQYFGPGTRLTVT.

The genes are TRBV5-4 and TRBJ1-5; D remains unclear. V was trimmed by 1 base and J by 7 bases, leaving 12 bases between them. From germline, CDR1 is SGHNT and CDR2 YYREEE (reference sequence). The CDR3 is 14 amino acids. The CDR3 loop is CASSLTGEDQPQHF. DNA of the CDR3: TGTGCCAGCAGCTTGACCGGGGAGGACCAGCCCCAGCATTTT.

Notes on this clonotype: This may be a read error: a much more frequent sequence differs by one nucleotide. This chain uses TRBV28 with TRBJ2-7; D ambiguous. Germline CDR1 reads MDHEN; CDR2 reads SYDVKM. The V and J ends lost 3 bases and 1 base respectively, with 19 bases between them. The CDR3 covers 17 residues. CDR3 in DNA: TGTGCCAGCAGTTTCCCCTTATTAGAGGCGCCTTCCTACGAGCAGTACTTC. Protein: CASSFPLLEAPSYEQYF.

Points on this clonotype: This clone may be a read error of a much larger clone one base away. The chain uses TRBV28 and TRBJ2-7, with D unclear. The J call is doubtful: the DNA matches TRBJ2-1 better. This CDR3 has 11 residues. Germline values: CDR1 MDHEN, CDR2 SYDVKM. The CDR3 loop reads CASQETYEQFF. CDR3 bases: TGTGCCAGCCAGGAAACCTACGAGCAGTTCTTC.

This clonotype came up once. It may be a read error: a sequence one base away is much more abundant. The chain carries TRBV7-9 and TRBJ1-2; no definite D call. V was clipped by 3 bases and J by 3 bases, with 17 bases between them. CDR1 and CDR2 (germline): SEHNR, FQNEAQ (reference sequence). This CDR3 has 16 amino acids. CDR3 residues: CASSLPVERADYGYTF. CDR3 DNA sequence: TGTGCCAGCAGCTTGCCAGTCGAACGGGCTGACTATGGCTACACCTTC.

This clonotype was found many times. The rearrangement links TRBV3-1 to TRBJ2-1; unclear D gene. The CDR3 is 15 amino acids. V was trimmed by 0 bases and J by 2 bases, leaving 8 bases between them. Germline V gene lookup returns CDR1 LGHDT and CDR2 YNNKEL (reference sequence). CDR3 nucleotide sequence: TGTGCCAGCAGCCAAGAGGGTAGACCCTACAATGAGCAGTTCTTC. As protein: CASSQEGRPYNEQFF.

This clonotype came up many times. This chain uses TRBV28 with TRBJ2-7; possible D gene TRBD2, 6 bases. Trimming shortened V by 4 bases and J by 2 bases, and 12 bases separated the two germline ends. Per the germline V gene, CDR1 is MDHEN and CDR2 is SYDVKM. The CDR3 runs 14 residues. The chain's CDR3 is CASSSGTPPYEQYF. The CDR3, as DNA: TGTGCCAGCAGTTCCGGGACTCCGCCCTACGAGCAGTACTTC.

This clonotype was seen many times. This chain uses TRBV28 with TRBJ2-7, with 12 bases aligning to TRBD1. Germline V lookup: CDR1 MDHEN, CDR2 SYDVKM. The CDR3 is 15 amino acids. The J segment lost 6 bases and the V segment lost 2 bases, leaving 5 bases of the junction unmatched. This CDR3 is CASSLAGQGAGEQYF. DNA of the CDR3: TGTGCCAGCAGTTTAGCGGGACAGGGGGCAGGCGAGCAGTACTTC.

In its sample, this clonotype was seen a few times. CDR3 nucleotides: TGTGCCAGCAGCGTAGACGGACGCTCCTACAATGAGCAGTTCTTC. As protein: CASSVDGRSYNEQFF. The chain combines TRBV9 with TRBJ2-1; no clear D. This CDR3 contains 15 residues. CDR1 is SGDLS and CDR2 is YYNGEE in the germline V gene. The germline V and J ends were trimmed by 0 bases and 0 bases, with 7 bases remaining between them.

V usage is TRBV19 and J usage is TRBJ2-2, with D perhaps given as TRBD1 or TRBD2 (5 bases each). CDR1 and CDR2 from the germline V gene are LNHDA and SQIVND (reference sequence). The CDR3 length is 15 residues. V was shortened by 8 bases and J by 9 bases, with 22 bases between the two germline ends. CDR3 loop: CASGGSDQRGRELFF. Written as DNA, the CDR3 is TGTGCCAGTGGGGGTAGCGACCAGAGGGGCCGGGAGCTGTTTTTT.

The J gene is TRBJ2-5, the V gene TRBV6-2 or TRBV6-3; possibly TRBD2 for D (7 bases). Between the trimmed V and J ends, which lost 11 bases and 4 bases, there was a span of 17 bases. CDR3 length: 13 amino acids. CDR1 MNHEY and CDR2 SVGEGT come from the germline V gene. This CDR3 is CAFRPGGGETQYF. In DNA, the CDR3 is TGTGCCTTCAGACCGGGGGGCGGAGAGACCCAGTACTTC.

J is TRBJ1-2 and V is TRBV28; 9 bases match TRBD1. This CDR3 has 15 residues. The germline V gene has CDR1 MDHEN and CDR2 SYDVKM. Trimming at V came to 5 bases and at J to 5 bases, leaving 9 bases not matched to a gene. The CDR3 DNA follows: TGTGCCAGCAGTCGAGCGGGGACAGGGCGGTATGGCTACACCTTC. Translation: CASSRAGTGRYGYTF.

The chain combines TRBV5-1 with TRBJ1-5; 7 bases align to TRBD1. Germline-derived CDR1 and CDR2 are SGHRS and YFSETQ. The CDR3 length is 16 residues. With V trimmed by 0 bases and J by 4 bases, 7 bases remained unmatched. This CDR3 is CASSLGAGGSNQPQHF. CDR3 DNA sequence: TGCGCCAGCAGCTTGGGGGCAGGGGGGTCTAATCAGCCCCAGCATTTT.